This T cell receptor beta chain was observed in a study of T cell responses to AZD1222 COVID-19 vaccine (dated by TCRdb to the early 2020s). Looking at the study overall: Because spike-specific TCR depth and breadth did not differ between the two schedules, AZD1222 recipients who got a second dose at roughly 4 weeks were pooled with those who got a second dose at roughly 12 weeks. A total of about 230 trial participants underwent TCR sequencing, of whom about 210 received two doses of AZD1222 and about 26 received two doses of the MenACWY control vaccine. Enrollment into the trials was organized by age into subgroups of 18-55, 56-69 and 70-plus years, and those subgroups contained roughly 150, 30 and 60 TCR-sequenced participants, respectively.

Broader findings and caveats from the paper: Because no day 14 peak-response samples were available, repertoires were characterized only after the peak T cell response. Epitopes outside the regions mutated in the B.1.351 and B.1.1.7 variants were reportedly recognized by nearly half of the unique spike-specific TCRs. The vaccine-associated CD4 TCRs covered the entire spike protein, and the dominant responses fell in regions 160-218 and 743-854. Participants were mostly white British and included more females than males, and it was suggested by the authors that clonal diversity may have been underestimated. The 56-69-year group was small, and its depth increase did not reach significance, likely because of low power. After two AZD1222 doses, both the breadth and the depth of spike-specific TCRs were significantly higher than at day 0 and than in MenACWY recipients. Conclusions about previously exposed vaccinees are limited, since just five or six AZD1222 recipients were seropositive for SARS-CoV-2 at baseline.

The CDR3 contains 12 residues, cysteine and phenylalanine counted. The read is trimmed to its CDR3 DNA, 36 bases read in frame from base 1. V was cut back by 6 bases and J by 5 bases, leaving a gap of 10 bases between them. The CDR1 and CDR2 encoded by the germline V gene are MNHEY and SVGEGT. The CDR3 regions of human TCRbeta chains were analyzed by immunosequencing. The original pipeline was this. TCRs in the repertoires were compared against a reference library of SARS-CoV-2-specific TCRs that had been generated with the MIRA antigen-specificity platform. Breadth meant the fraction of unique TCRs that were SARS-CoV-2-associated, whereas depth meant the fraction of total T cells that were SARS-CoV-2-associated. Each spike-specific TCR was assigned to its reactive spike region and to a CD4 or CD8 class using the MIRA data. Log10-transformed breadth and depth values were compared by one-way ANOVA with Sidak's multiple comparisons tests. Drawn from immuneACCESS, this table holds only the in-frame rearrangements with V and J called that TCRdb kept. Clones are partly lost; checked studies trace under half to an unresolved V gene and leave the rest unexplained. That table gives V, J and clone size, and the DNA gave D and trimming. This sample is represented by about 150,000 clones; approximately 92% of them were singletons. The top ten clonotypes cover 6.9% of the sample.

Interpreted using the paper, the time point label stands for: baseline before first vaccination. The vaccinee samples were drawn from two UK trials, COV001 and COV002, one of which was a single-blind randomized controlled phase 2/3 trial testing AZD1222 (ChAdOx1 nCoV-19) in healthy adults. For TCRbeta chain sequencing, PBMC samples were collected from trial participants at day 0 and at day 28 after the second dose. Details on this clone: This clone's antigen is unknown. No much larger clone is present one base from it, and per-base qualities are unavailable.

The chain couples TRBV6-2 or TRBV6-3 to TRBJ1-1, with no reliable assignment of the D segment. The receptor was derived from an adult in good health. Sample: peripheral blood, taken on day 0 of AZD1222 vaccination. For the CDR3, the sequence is CASSPGRTEAFF. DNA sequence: TGTGCCAGCAGCCCCGGACGGACTGAAGCTTTCTTT.